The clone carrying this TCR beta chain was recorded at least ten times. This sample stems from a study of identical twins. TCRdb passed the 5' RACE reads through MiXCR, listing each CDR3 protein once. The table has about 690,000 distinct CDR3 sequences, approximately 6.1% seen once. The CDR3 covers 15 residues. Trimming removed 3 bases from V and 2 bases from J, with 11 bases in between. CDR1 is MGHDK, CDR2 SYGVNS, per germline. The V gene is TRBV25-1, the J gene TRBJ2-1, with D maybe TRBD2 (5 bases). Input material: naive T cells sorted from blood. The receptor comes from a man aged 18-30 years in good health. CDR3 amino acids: CASSEPGGPYNEQFF. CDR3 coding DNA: TGTGCCAGCAGTGAGCCCGGAGGCCCCTACAATGAGCAGTTCTTC.